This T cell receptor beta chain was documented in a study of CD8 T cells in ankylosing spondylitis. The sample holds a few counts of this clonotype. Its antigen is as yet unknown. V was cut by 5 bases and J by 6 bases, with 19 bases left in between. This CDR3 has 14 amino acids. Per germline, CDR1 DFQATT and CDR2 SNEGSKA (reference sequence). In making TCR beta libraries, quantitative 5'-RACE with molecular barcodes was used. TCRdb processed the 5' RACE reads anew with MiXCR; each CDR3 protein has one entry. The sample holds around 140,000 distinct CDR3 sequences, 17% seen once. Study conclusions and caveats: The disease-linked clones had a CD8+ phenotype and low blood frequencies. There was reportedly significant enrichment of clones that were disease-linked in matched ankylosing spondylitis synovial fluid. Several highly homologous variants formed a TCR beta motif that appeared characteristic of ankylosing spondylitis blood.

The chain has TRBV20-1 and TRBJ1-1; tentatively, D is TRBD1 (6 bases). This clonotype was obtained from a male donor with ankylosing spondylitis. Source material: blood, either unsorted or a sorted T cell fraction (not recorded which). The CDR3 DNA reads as TGCAGTGCTCTCTCCGTACAGGGTGCTCCTGAAGCTTTCTTT. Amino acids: CSALSVQGAPEAFF.